This paragraph covers one T cell receptor (beta chain) sequence. It lacks a known antigen. Base qualities are not at hand, and no much larger clone is one base apart. This sample is drawn from a study of blood T cells in healthy people across ages (dated by TCRdb to between 2014 and 2017). Context from the whole study: In model experiments, template switching captured roughly one uniquely barcoded TCR beta cDNA molecule for every two T cells. Donors were grouped into four age groups: young (average 16 years), middle-aged (39), aged (roughly 62) and long-lived (roughly 80). To avoid experimental bias, donors of different ages were spread randomly across the sequencing lanes. Two additional independent replicas of 1 million unique cDNA reads from the same blood draw were analyzed for two donors (one aged 18 to 30 and one aged 80 or older). To track age-related changes in TCR beta repertoire diversity, the study relied on deep sequencing normalized with unique cDNA molecular identifiers.

Beyond this particular receptor, the publication reports: Estimates of total diversity based on one million sequenced T cells were considered lower bounds and underestimates. Conclusive comparison of naive and antigen-experienced compartments was prevented by the profiling of bulk unsorted PBMCs. Compared with the aged group, the long-lived group had more naive CD4+ T cells, fewer expanded clones and increased TCR diversity, a pattern suggesting age selection. Because donor CMV infection status was unknown, age-related changes in expanded clonotypes were potentially confounded. As age increased, observed TCR beta diversity per million T cells dropped in a roughly linear way, and a significant reduction was already evident by age 40. The percentage of naive T cells measured by flow cytometry correlated strongly with observed TCR beta diversity.

The donors were roughly 40 Caucasian individuals from Russia, aged roughly 6 to 100 years, who were systemically healthy. Each donor gave about 10 milliliters of peripheral blood, drawn into EDTA-treated Vacutainer tubes. Ficoll-Paque density-gradient centrifugation was used to isolate PBMCs, with at least 6 million per sample. Total RNA was extracted from PBMCs with Trizol reagent, with at least 6 micrograms obtained per sample. Naive CD45RAhigh/CD27high T cell percentages were measured by flow cytometry on a PBMC aliquot from every donor. The CDR3 starts with the cysteine, ends with the phenylalanine, and has 14 residues. Of all the DNA, just the CDR3 is kept, 42 bases in frame from base 1. V and J are truncated by 3 bases and 9 bases respectively, leaving an intervening sequence of 15 bases. Looking up the germline V gene (reference sequence) yields CDR1 DFQATT and CDR2 SNEGSKA. Library generation was performed with 5' RACE. Sequencing was carried out with an Illumina HiSeq 2500. A second PCR of roughly 7 to 11 cycles was performed with a sample-barcoded 5' primer and a J-beta primer mix. A template-switch 5' adaptor carrying 12 random nucleotides introduced a unique molecular identifier onto each TCR beta cDNA molecule. Each sample yielded at least 3 million CDR3-containing paired-end reads. The Mint cDNA synthesis kit, primed by a TRBC-specific oligonucleotide, was used to synthesize first-strand cDNA from all RNA. Following uracil-DNA glycosylase treatment, all cDNA underwent a first 18-cycle PCR with the universal primers M1SS and BC2_uni_R. Per the original workflow: For normalization, 1 million high-quality reads, each with a distinct molecular identifier, were randomly selected from each sample. Instead of being binned into consensus sequences, reads with shared molecular identifiers were discarded. MiTCR, set to a Q25 quality threshold and the strictest error-elimination algorithm, was used for CDR3 identification, clonotype clustering and error correction. A nonparametric unseen species model with Euler transformation was used to estimate lower-bound total TCR beta diversity. TCRdb trimmed the raw reads at Q25, called clones with MiXCR and kept productive beta chains. When rows share a CDR3 protein, they turn into one entry using the most common DNA and genes. TCRdb, rather than the study authors, made the V and J calls. In all, the sample holds roughly 1,700,000 distinct CDR3 sequences, and 25% to 30% of those were seen once. Clones ranked in the top ten supply roughly 8% of the sample.

Sequencing was done on a sample of blood. The V and J genes are TRBV20-1 and TRBJ1-6; the D gene is perhaps TRBD1, from 5 matching bases. The clonotype comes from a woman aged 25 to 39 in good health. The CDR3 here reads CSASPLRDFSPLHF. The DNA is TGCAGTGCTAGCCCCCTTAGGGACTTTTCACCCCTCCACTTT.